This entry features one T cell receptor beta chain sequence. Its antigen is unidentified. This specimen belongs to a study of Ad26.COV2.S vaccination and SARS-CoV-2 variants. Study in general: In the study, Ad26.COV2.S was injected intramuscularly once, or twice 56 days apart. Findings and caveats of the study: Vaccinees reportedly had broad spike-specific CD8+ and CD4+ T cell responses. The TCR breadth and depth analyses may have understated or missed part of the total T cell responses.

V lost 5 bases and J 8 bases, leaving 9 bases between the germline ends. The CDR3 runs 11 residues. Germline V gene lookup returns CDR1 SGHTA and CDR2 FQGNSA. Assay: immunoSEQ multiplex PCR; the TCRdb copy retains only in-frame clones and omits some. This sample has fewer than 900,000 clones, with 89% found just once. Treatment: roughly 20 received Ad26.COV2.S at low or high dose, single or two shots; about 5 received placebo; per-sample allocation not given. The study sampled participants on day 63 after the first vaccine or placebo injection. An 18-55-year-old adult in Boston served as donor. This clonotype originated in a person between 18 and 59 years old who received the Ad26.COV2.S COVID-19 vaccine or a placebo. The chain recombines TRBV7-2 with TRBJ2-5; no clear D. The sequenced sample was peripheral blood, obtained in a trial of Ad26.COV2.S vaccine versus placebo. This CDR3 is CASSPAVTQYF. As DNA, the CDR3 is TGTGCCAGCAGCCCGGCGGTAACCCAGTACTTC.